The rows below give T cell receptor beta chains drawn from one sample of a study of T cell responses to AZD1222 COVID-19 vaccine. TCRdb's copy holds only in-frame clones and misses some; the assay was immunoSEQ multiplex PCR. The table lists 150,000 to 200,000 clones, under 95% of them singletons, with around 4.4% in the top ten. The material sequenced was peripheral blood, taken on day 0 of MenACWY control vaccination. Receptors originate from an adult in good health. Each CDR3 is given with its conserved first and last residue. Fields, in order: clone size, D gene, V gene, J gene, CDR3 protein, CDR3 DNA. The D gene is left open where the match is weak. Clone size is not always given. Where it is, it says once, few, many or a class for expanded clones.

>.|.|TRBV30|TRBJ2-1
CAWRLGPYNEQFF
TGTGCCTGGAGGCTTGGGCCATACAATGAGCAGTTCTTC
>.|.|TRBV6-5|TRBJ1-1
CASRTTVPNTEAFF
TGTGCCAGCAGGACGACGGTACCGAACACTGAAGCTTTCTTT
>once|TRBD1|TRBV12-3/TRBV12-4|TRBJ1-2
CASSQGQGLGYTF
TGTGCCAGCAGCCAAGGACAGGGGTTGGGCTACACCTTC
>.|TRBD2|TRBV2|TRBJ2-3
CASKGLAGAATDTQYF
TGTGCCAGCAAGGGACTAGCGGGAGCGGCGACAGATACGCAGTATTTT
>.|.|TRBV6-2/TRBV6-3|TRBJ1-2
CASSTPLSNYGYTF
TGTGCCAGCAGTACCCCACTTTCAAATTATGGCTACACCTTC
>.|.|TRBV7-8|TRBJ1-5
CASNLGYNQPQHF
TGTGCCAGCAACTTGGGGTACAATCAGCCCCAGCATTTT
>.|TRBD1|TRBV11-3|TRBJ1-4
CASSLGQGSEKLFF
TGTGCCAGCAGCTTGGGACAGGGTAGTGAAAAACTGTTTTTT
>.|.|TRBV5-5|TRBJ1-2
CASSLDGGDYGYTF
TGTGCCAGCAGCTTGGATGGAGGGGACTATGGCTACACCTTC
>.|.|TRBV5-1|TRBJ2-3
CASSPRLSSTDTQYF
TGCGCCAGCAGCCCTCGACTCTCTAGCACAGATACGCAGTATTTT
>.|TRBD2|TRBV6-2/TRBV6-3|TRBJ2-1
CASSYVVLLGGDNEQFF
TGTGCCAGCAGTTACGTAGTGCTTTTGGGAGGGGACAATGAGCAGTTCTTC
>.|.|TRBV10-3|TRBJ1-2
CAISGNRVNYGYTF
TGTGCCATCAGTGGGAACAGGGTTAACTATGGCTACACCTTC
>.|.|TRBV12-3/TRBV12-4|TRBJ2-2
CASSPLHRELFF
TGTGCCAGCAGCCCCCTTCACCGGGAGCTGTTTTTT
>.|.|TRBV4-2|TRBJ1-2
CASSQSGYDGYTF
TGTGCCAGCAGCCAGTCAGGATACGATGGCTACACCTTC
>.|TRBD2|TRBV24-1|TRBJ2-1
CATSDWGLAGVGEQFF
TGTGCCACCAGTGATTGGGGACTAGCGGGGGTCGGTGAGCAGTTCTTC
>once|.|TRBV2|TRBJ1-2
CASSDGKTYYGYTF
TGTGCCAGCAGTGATGGAAAGACTTACTATGGCTACACCTTC
>.|TRBD1|TRBV27|TRBJ1-6
CASSRGTGMGSPLHF
TGTGCCAGCAGCCGTGGGACAGGAATGGGTTCACCCCTCCACTTT
>once|.|TRBV29-1|TRBJ1-1
CSALTMGFAEAFF
TGCAGCGCCCTGACGATGGGATTCGCTGAAGCTTTCTTT